The sample holds a few counts of the clone carrying this TCR beta chain. Its antigen is as yet unknown. One end of the junction varies from germline; a read error may be responsible. The entry originates in a study of blood T cells in healthy people across ages. The study, taken as a whole, reports: Total diversity from one million sequenced T cells was likely underestimated. Comparison with aged donors showed that long-lived donors had more naive CD4+ cells and higher diversity.

The germline V gene has CDR1 SGHTA and CDR2 FQGNSA. The CDR3 length is 17 residues. A sample-barcoded 5' primer and a J-beta primer mix were used in a second PCR of roughly 7 to 11 cycles. TCRdb reanalysed the 5' RACE reads using MiXCR and keeps one entry per CDR3 protein. Seen here are some 800,000 distinct CDR3 sequences, 44% observed once, and the top ten hold roughly 19%. The TCR sequence derives from a man aged 55 to 70 in good health. The V and J genes are TRBV7-2 and TRBJ1-5, with D possibly being TRBD1 (6 bases). Source material: blood. CDR3 residues: CAGSLAPRGNIDQPQHF. As DNA, the CDR3 is TGTGCCGGCAGCTTAGCGCCCAGGGGTAATATCGATCAGCCCCAGCATTTT.